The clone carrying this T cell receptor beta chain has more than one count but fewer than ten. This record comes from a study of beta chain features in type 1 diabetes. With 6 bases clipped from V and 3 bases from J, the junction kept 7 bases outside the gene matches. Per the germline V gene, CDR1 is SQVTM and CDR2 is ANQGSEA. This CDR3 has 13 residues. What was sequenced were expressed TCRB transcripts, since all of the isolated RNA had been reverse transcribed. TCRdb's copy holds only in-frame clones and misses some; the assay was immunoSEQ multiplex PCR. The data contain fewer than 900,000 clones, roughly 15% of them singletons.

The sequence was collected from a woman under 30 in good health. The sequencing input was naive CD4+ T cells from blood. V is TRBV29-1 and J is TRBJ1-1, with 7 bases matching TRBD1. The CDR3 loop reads CSVATGDYTEAFF. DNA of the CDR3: TGCAGCGTCGCAACAGGGGACTACACTGAAGCTTTCTTT.